This T cell receptor (beta chain) was captured by sequencing in a study of blood T cells in healthy people across ages. The CDR3 is 16 amino acids. Losses at the gene ends were 5 bases for V and 4 bases for J; bases not matched to a gene: 16. Looked up from germline, CDR1 is DFQATT and CDR2 is SNEGSKA (reference sequence). The second PCR ran about 6 to 12 cycles with a sample-barcoded 5' primer and J-beta primers. TCRdb ran MiXCR on the 5' RACE reads and lists one entry per CDR3 protein. The profile covers around 1,700,000 distinct CDR3 sequences, with 28% appearing a single time and 7% to 9% taken by the ten largest. This clonotype was seen many times.

The receptor was isolated from a woman aged 30 to 39 in good health. Sample: blood. The V call is TRBV20-1, the J call TRBJ2-5; 7 bases match TRBD2. In DNA form, the CDR3 reads TGCAGTGCTTCCTTTTTTGGGGGGGGTTACCTAGAGACCCAGTACTTC. Amino acid sequence: CSASFFGGGYLETQYF.